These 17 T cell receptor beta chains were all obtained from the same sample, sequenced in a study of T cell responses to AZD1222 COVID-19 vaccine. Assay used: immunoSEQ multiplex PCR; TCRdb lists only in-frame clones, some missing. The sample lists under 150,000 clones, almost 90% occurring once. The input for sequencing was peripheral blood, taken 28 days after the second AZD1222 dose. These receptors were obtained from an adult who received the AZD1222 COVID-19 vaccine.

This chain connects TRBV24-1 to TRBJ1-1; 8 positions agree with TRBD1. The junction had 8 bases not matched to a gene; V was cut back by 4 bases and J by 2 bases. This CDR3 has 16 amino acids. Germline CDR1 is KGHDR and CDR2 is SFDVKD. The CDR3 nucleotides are TGTGCCACCAGTGACTCCCGCAGGGGGCCTAACACTGAAGCTTTCTTT. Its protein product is CATSDSRRGPNTEAFF.

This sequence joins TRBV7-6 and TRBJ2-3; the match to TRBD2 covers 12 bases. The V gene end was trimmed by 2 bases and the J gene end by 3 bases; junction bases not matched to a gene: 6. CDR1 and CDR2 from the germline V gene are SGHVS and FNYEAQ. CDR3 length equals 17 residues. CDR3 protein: CASSLRLAGDGTDTQYF. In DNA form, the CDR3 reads TGTGCCAGCAGCTTAAGACTAGCGGGGGATGGGACAGATACGCAGTATTTT.

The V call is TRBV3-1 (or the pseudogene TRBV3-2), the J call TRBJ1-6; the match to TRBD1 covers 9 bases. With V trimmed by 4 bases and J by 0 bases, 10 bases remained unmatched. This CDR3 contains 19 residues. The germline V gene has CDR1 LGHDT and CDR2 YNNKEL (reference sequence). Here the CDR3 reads CASSPYGQGRNSYNSPLHF. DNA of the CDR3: TGTGCCAGCAGCCCATACGGACAGGGGAGAAACTCCTATAATTCACCCCTCCACTTT.

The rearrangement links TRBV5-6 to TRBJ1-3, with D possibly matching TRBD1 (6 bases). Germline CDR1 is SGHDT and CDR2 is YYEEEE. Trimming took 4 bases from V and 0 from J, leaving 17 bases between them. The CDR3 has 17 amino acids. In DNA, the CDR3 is TGTGCCAGCAGCCCGCCGGGCAGGGGAATCTCTGGAAACACCATATATTTT. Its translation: CASSPPGRGISGNTIYF.

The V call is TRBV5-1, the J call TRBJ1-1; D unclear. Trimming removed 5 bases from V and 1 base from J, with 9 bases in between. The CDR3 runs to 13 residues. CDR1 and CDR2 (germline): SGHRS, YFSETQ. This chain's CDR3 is CASSRNENTEAFF. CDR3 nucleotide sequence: TGCGCCAGCAGTAGGAATGAGAACACTGAAGCTTTCTTT. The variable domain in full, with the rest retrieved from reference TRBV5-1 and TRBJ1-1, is KAGVTQTPRYLIKTRGQQVTLSCSPISGHRSVSWYQQTPGQGLQFLFEYFSETQRNKGNFPGRFSGRQFSNSRSEMNVSTLELGDSALYLCASSRNENTEAFFGQGTRLTVV.

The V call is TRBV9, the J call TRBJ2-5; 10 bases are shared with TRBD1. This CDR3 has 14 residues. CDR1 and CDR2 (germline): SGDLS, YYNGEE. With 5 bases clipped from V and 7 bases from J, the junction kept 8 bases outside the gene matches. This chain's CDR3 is CASSPPGQGRTQYF. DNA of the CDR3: TGTGCCAGCAGTCCCCCGGGACAGGGGAGGACCCAGTACTTC.

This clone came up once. The DNA for the CDR3 is TGTGCCAGCAGCCAAGACTATAGGGCCACGGGACGCAACAATGAGCAGTTCTTC. This sequence encodes CASSQDYRATGRNNEQFF. The J gene is TRBJ2-1, the V gene TRBV14; D possibly matches TRBD1 or TRBD2 (5 bases each). Germline V CDR1 and CDR2: SGHDN, FVKESK. This CDR3 contains 18 residues. Deletions cut 0 bases from V and 5 bases from J, with 20 bases between.

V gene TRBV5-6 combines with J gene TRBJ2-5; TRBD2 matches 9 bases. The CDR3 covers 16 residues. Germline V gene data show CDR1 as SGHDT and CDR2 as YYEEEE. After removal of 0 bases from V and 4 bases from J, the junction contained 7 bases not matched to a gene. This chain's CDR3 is CASSLVGGLAGETQYF. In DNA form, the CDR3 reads TGTGCCAGCAGCTTGGTTGGGGGACTAGCTGGAGAGACCCAGTACTTC.

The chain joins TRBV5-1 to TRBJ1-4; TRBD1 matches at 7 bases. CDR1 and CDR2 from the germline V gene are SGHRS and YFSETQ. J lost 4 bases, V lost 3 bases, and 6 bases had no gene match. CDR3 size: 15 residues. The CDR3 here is CASSSLGTDNEKLFF. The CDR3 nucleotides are TGCGCCAGCAGCTCCCTAGGGACAGATAATGAAAAACTGTTTTTT.

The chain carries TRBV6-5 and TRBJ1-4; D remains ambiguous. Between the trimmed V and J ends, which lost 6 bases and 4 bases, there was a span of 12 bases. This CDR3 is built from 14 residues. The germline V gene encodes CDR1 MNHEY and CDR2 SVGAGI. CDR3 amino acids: CASSAGRFNEKLFF. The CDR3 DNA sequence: TGTGCCAGCAGCGCAGGACGTTTTAATGAAAAACTGTTTTTT.

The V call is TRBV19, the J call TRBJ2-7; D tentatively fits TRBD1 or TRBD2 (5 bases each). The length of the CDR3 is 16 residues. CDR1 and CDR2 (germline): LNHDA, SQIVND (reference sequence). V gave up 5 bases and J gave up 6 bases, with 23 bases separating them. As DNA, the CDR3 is TGTGCCAGTAGTCCCCGCCCCTCCGGGACGTCGGGCGAGCAGTACTTC. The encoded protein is CASSPRPSGTSGEQYF. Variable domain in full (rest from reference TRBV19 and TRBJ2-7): DGGITQSPKYLFRKEGQNVTLSCEQNLNHDAMYWYRQDPGQGLRLIYYSQIVNDFQKGDIAEGYSVSREKKESFPLTVTSAQKNPTAFYLCASSPRPSGTSGEQYFGPGTRLTVT.

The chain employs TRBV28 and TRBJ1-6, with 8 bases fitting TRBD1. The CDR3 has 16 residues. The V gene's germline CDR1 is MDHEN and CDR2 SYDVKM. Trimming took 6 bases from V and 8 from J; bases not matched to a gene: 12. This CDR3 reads CASSTSGGLGYSPLHF. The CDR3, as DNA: TGTGCCAGCAGCACGTCAGGGGGCCTTGGTTATTCACCCCTCCACTTT.

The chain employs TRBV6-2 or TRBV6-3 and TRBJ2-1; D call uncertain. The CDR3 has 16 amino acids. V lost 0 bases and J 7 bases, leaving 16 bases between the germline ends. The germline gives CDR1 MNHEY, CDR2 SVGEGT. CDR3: CASSYSKSRPTNEQFF. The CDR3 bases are TGTGCCAGCAGTTACTCGAAGTCCCGCCCCACAAATGAGCAGTTCTTC.

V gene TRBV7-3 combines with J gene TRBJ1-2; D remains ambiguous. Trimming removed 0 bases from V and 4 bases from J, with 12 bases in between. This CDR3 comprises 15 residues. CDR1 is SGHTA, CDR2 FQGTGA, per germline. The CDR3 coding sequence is TGTGCCAGCAGCTTAACAGGGTCTCTCGGCTATGGCTACACCTTC. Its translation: CASSLTGSLGYGYTF.

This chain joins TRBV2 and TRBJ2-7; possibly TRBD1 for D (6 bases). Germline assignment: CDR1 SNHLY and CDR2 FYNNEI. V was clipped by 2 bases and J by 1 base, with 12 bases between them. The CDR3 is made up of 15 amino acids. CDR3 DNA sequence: TGTGCCAGCAGTGAACCGAGGGGGACGTCCTACGAGCAGTACTTC. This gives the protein CASSEPRGTSYEQYF.

The CDR3 DNA reads as TGTGCCAGCAGCGTAGCTGACACCGGGCTGGGCACAGATACGCAGTATTTT. It is translated as CASSVADTGLGTDTQYF. The V gene is TRBV9, the J gene TRBJ2-3; D gene unclear. The CDR3 consists of 17 residues. V dropped 0 bases and J dropped 1 base, with 15 bases sitting between them. Germline CDR1 SGDLS, CDR2 YYNGEE.

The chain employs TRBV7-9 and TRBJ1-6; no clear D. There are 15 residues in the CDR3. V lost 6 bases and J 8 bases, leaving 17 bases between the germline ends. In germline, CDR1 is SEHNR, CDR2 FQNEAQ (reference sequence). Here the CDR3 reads CASRAREIGHSPLHF. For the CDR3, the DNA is TGTGCCAGCAGGGCGAGGGAAATTGGACATTCACCCCTCCACTTT.